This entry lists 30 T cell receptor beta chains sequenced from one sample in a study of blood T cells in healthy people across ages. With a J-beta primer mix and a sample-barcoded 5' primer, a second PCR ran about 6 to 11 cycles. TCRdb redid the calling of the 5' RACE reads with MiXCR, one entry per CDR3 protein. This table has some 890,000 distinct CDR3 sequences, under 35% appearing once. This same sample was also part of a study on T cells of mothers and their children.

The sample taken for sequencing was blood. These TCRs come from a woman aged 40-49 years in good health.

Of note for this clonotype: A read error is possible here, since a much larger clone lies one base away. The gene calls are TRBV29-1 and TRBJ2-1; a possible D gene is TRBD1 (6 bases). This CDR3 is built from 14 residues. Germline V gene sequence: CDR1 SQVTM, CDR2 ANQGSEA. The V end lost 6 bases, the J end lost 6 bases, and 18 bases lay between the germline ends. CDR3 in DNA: TGCAGCGTGGAGTTGGGGAAAGGGGGCAATGAGCAGTTCTTC. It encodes CSVELGKGGNEQFF.

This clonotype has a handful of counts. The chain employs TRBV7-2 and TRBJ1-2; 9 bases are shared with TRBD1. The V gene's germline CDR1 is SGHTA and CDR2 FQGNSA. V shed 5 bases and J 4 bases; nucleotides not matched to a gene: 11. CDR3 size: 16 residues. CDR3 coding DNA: TGTGCCAGCAGCCAGTCCTTGGGACAGGGTACCTATGGCTACACCTTC. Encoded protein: CASSQSLGQGTYGYTF.

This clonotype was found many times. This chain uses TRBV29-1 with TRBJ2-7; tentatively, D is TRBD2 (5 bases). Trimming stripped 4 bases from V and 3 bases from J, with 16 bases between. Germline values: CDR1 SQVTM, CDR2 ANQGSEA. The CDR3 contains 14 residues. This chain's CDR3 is CSVVFQDSVYEQYF. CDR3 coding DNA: TGCAGCGTTGTTTTTCAGGACTCGGTCTACGAGCAGTACTTC.

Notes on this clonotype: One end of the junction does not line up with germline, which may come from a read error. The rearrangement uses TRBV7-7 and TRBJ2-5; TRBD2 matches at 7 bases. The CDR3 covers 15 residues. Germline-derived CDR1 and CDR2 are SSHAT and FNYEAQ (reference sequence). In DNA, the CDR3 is TGTGCTAGCAGCTGGGGGGGGGGTCCCCAAGAGACCCAGTACTTC. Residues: CASSWGGGPQETQYF.

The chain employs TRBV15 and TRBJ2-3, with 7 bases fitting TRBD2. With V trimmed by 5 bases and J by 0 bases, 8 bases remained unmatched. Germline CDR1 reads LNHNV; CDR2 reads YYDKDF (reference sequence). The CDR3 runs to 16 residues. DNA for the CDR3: TGTGCCACCAGCCCTGGGACTATCGCTAGCACAGATACGCAGTATTTT. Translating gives CATSPGTIASTDTQYF.

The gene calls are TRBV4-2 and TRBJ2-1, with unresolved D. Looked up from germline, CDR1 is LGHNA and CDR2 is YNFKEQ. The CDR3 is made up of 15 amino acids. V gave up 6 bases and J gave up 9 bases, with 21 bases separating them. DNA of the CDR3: TGTGCCAGCAGTCAGGCGGAGTCCCTACACGGTGAGCAGTTCTTC. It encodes CASSQAESLHGEQFF.

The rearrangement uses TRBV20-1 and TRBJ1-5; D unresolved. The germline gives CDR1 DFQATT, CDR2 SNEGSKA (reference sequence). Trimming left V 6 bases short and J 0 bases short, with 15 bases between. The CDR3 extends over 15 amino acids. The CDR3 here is CSASPQMNSNQPQHF. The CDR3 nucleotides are TGCAGTGCCAGCCCACAGATGAATAGCAATCAGCCCCAGCATTTT.

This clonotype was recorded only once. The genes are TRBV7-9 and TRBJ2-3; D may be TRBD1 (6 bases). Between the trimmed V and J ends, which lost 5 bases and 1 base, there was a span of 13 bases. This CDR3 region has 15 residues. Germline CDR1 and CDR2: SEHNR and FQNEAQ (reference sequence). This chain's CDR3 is CASSAQGMGTDTQYF. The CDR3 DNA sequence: TGTGCCAGCAGCGCGCAGGGGATGGGCACAGATACGCAGTATTTT.

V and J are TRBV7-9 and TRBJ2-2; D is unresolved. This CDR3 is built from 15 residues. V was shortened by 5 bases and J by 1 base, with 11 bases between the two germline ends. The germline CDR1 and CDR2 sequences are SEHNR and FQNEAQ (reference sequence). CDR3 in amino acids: CASSERTLNTGELFF. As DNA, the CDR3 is TGTGCCAGCAGCGAGAGGACGTTGAACACCGGGGAGCTGTTTTTT.

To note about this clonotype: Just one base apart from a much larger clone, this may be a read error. The CDR3 DNA is TGTGCCAGCAGCGGAGCCTCGGGGGGGCGGACCCAGTTCTTC. This gives the protein CASSGASGGRTQFF. This chain uses TRBV7-2 with TRBJ2-1, with 8 bases lining up with TRBD2. This CDR3 has 14 amino acids. Germline V CDR1 and CDR2: SGHTA, FQGNSA. Trimming at V came to 5 bases and at J to 13 bases, leaving 13 bases not matched to a gene.

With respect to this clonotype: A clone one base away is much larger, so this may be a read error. CDR3 residues: CASTTGTSGVNEQYF. CDR3 nucleotides: TGTGCCAGTACTACCGGGACTAGCGGGGTCAATGAGCAGTACTTC. The chain uses TRBV19 and TRBJ2-7; 13 bases fit TRBD2. This CDR3 has 15 amino acids. Unmatched junction bases numbered 10, after V lost 7 bases and J lost 7 bases. Germline lookup yields CDR1 LNHDA and CDR2 SQIVND (reference sequence).

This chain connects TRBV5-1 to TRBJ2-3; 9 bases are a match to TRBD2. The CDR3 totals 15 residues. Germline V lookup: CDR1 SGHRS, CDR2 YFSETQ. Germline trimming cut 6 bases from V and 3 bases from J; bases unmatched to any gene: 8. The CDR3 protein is CASTSMAGGTDTQYF. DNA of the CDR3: TGCGCCAGCACGTCGATGGCGGGGGGGACAGATACGCAGTATTTT. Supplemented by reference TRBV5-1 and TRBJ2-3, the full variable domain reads KAGVTQTPRYLIKTRGQQVTLSCSPISGHRSVSWYQQTPGQGLQFLFEYFSETQRNKGNFPGRFSGRQFSNSRSEMNVSTLELGDSALYLCASTSMAGGTDTQYFGPGTRLTVL.

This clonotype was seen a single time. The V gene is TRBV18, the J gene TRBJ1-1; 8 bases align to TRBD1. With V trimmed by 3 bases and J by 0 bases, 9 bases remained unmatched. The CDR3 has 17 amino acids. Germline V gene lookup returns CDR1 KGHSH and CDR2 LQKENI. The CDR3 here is CASSPGTGGGMNTEAFF. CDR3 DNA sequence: TGTGCCAGCTCACCGGGGACAGGCGGAGGCATGAACACTGAAGCTTTCTTT.

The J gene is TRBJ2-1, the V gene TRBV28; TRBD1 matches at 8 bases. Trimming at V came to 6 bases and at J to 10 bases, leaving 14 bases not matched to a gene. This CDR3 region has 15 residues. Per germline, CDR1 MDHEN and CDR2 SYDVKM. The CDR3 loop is CASSSLWTGRSEQFF. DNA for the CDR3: TGTGCCAGCAGCTCACTATGGACAGGGAGAAGCGAGCAGTTCTTC.

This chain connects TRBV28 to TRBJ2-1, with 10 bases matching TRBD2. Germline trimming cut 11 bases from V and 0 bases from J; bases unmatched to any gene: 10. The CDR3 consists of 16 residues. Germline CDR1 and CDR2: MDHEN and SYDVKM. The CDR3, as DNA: TGTGCCGGAGCCCAAGCGGGGGGGTCCTCCTACAATGAGCAGTTCTTC. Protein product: CAGAQAGGSSYNEQFF.

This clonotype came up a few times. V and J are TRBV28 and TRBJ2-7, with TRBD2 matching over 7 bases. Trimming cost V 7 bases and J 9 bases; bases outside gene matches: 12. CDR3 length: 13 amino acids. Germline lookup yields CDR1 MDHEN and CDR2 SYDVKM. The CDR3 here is CASNRLAAFGQYF. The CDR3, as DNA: TGTGCCAGCAATCGGCTAGCGGCCTTCGGGCAGTACTTC.

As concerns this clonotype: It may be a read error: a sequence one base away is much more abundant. The CDR3 DNA reads as TGTGCCAGCAGTTCCGCTACCTGCGAGCAGTACTTC. It codes for CASSSATCEQYF. The chain is built from TRBV28 and TRBJ2-7, with no clear D. This CDR3 comprises 12 residues. V was cut by 4 bases and J by 6 bases, with 10 bases left in between. In germline, CDR1 is MDHEN, CDR2 SYDVKM.

As DNA, the CDR3 is TGTGCCAGCAGCCATACTGGGAATGAGCAGTACTTC. The encoded protein is CASSHTGNEQYF. The chain has TRBV7-3 and TRBJ2-5; no reliable D call. The CDR3 loop spans 12 amino acids. The V end was cut by 5 bases, the J end by 11 bases, with 15 bases between. The germline V gene encodes CDR1 SGHTA and CDR2 FQGTGA. The full variable domain, rest sourced from reference TRBV7-3 and TRBJ2-5, is GAGVSQTPSNKVTEKGKYVELRCDPISGHTALYWYRQSLGQGPEFLIYFQGTGAADDSGLPNDRFFAVRPEGSVSTLKIQRTERGDSAVYLCASSHTGNEQYFGPGTRLLVL.

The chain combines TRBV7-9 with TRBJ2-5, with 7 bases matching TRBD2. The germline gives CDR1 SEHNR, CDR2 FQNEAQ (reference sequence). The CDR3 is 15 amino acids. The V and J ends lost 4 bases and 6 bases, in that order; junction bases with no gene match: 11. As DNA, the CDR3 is TGTGCCAGCAGCTCCGAACTGGGGGGGATTAAGACCCAGTACTTC. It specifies CASSSELGGIKTQYF.

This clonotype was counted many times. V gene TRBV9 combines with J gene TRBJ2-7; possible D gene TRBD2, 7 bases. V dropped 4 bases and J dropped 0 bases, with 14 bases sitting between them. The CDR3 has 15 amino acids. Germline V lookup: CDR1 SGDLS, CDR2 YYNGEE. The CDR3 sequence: CASSLGGGPSYEQYF. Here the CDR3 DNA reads TGTGCCAGCAGCCTTGGGGGGGGGCCCTCCTACGAGCAGTACTTC.

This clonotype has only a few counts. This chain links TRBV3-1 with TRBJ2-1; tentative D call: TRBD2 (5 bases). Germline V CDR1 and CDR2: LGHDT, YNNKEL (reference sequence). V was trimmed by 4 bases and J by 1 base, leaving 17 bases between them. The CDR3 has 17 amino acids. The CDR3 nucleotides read TGTGCCAGCAGCCGAACCCGCGGGTCAGGATCCTACAATGAGCAGTTCTTC. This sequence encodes CASSRTRGSGSYNEQFF.

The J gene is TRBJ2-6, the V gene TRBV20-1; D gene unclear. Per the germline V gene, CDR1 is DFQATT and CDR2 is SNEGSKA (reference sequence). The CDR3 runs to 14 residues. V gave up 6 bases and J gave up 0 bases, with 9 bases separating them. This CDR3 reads CSAQRSSGANVLTF. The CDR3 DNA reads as TGCAGTGCCCAAAGATCCTCTGGGGCCAACGTCCTGACTTTC.

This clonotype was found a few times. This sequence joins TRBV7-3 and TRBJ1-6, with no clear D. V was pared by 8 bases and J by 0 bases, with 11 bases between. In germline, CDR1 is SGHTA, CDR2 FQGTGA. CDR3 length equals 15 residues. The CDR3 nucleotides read TGTGCCAGCGCCAAATTCAGCTCCTATAATTCACCCCTCCACTTT. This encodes CASAKFSSYNSPLHF.

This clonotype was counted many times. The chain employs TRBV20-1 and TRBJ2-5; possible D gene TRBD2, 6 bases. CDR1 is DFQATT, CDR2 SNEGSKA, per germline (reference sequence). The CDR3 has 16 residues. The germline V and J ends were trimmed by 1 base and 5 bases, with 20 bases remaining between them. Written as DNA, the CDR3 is TGCAGTGCTAGAGGTCAGAGCGGGTCAACAAGGGAGACCCAGTACTTC. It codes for CSARGQSGSTRETQYF.

CDR3 sequence: CSARDRTGLGYEQYF. DNA of the CDR3: TGCAGTGCTAGAGATAGGACAGGATTAGGGTACGAGCAGTACTTC. The chain combines TRBV20-1 with TRBJ2-7, with TRBD1 matching 7 bases. Germline V lookup: CDR1 DFQATT, CDR2 SNEGSKA (reference sequence). This CDR3 is built from 15 residues. V dropped 0 bases and J dropped 4; count of bases not matched to a gene: 9.

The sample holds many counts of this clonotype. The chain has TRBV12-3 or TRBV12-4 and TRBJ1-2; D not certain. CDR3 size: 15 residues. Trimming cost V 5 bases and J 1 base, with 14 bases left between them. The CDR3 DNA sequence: TGTGCCAGCAGTATCGGGGTTCCCCTTAACTATGGCTACACCTTC. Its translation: CASSIGVPLNYGYTF.

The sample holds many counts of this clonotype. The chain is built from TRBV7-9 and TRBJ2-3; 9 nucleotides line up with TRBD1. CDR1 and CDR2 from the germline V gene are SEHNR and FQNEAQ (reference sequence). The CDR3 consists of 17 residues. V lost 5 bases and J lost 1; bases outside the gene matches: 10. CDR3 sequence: CASSRPFRTGGTDTQYF. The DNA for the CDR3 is TGTGCCAGCAGCCGACCTTTCCGGACAGGGGGCACAGATACGCAGTATTTT.

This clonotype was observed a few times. Here the CDR3 reads CASSPIRTAQAKNIQYF. The CDR3 nucleotides are TGCGCCAGCAGCCCGATTCGGACAGCCCAAGCCAAAAACATTCAGTACTTC. The J gene is TRBJ2-4, the V gene TRBV5-1; D is perhaps TRBD1 (6 bases). V was clipped by 4 bases and J by 0 bases, with 17 bases between them. The CDR3 is 17 residues long. Germline V gene sequence: CDR1 SGHRS, CDR2 YFSETQ.

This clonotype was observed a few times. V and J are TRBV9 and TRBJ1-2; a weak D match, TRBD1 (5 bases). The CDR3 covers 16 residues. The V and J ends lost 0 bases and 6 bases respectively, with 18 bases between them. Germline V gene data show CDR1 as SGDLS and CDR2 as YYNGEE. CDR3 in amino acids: CASSVEGLSWGHGYTF. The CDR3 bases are TGTGCCAGCAGCGTAGAAGGACTTTCGTGGGGCCATGGCTACACCTTC.

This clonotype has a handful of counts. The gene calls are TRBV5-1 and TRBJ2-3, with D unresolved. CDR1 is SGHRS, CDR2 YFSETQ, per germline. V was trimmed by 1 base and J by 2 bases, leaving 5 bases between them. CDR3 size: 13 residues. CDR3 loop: CASSLYNTDTQYF. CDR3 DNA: TGCGCCAGCAGCTTGTACAACACAGATACGCAGTATTTT.